The 19 T cell receptor beta chains in this list originate from one sample, sequenced in a study of blood T cell repertoires in COVID-19. TCRdb's table, derived via immunoSEQ multiplex PCR, lists solely in-frame clones and lacks some. The sample lists about 270,000 clones; approximately 89% were seen once. Sequenced sample: PBMCs or T cells enriched from blood (not recorded which). The source is a young woman who had recovered from COVID-19.

The chain carries TRBV30 and TRBJ1-2, with TRBD1 as a possible D gene (6 bases). V lost 1 base and J lost 10, with 10 bases in between. This CDR3 has 11 amino acids. Looked up from germline, CDR1 is GTSNPN and CDR2 is SVGIG (reference sequence). CDR3 sequence (DNA): TGTGCCTGGAGTGAGGCAGGGGACTACACCTTC. It translates to CAWSEAGDYTF.

The V gene is TRBV28, the J gene TRBJ1-5, with 8 bases matching TRBD1. The CDR3 has 16 residues. Trimming cost V 0 bases and J 4 bases; bases outside gene matches: 5. Germline V CDR1 and CDR2: MDHEN, SYDVKM. The CDR3 DNA is TGTGCCAGCAGTTTATGGCCCGGGACAGGTAATCAGCCCCAGCATTTT. Its translation: CASSLWPGTGNQPQHF. Variable domain in full (rest from reference TRBV28 and TRBJ1-5): DVKVTQSSRYLVKRTGEKVFLECVQDMDHENMFWYRQDPGLGLRLIYFSYDVKMKEKGDIPEGYSVSREKKERFSLILESASTNQTSMYLCASSLWPGTGNQPQHFGDGTRLSIL.

The rearrangement uses TRBV30 and TRBJ1-6; D gene uncertain. Trimming shortened V by 3 bases and J by 0 bases, and 9 bases separated the two germline ends. The CDR3 is 15 residues long. CDR1 and CDR2 from the germline V gene are GTSNPN and SVGIG (reference sequence). Here the CDR3 DNA reads TGTGCCTGGAGCCTTGGGAGCTCCTATAATTCACCCCTCCACTTT. It specifies CAWSLGSSYNSPLHF.

V usage is TRBV27 and J usage is TRBJ2-1; 11 bases are shared with TRBD2. Trimming cost V 3 bases and J 10 bases; bases outside gene matches: 8. This CDR3 region has 15 residues. The germline V gene has CDR1 MNHEY and CDR2 SMNVEV (reference sequence). CDR3 DNA: TGTGCCAGCAGTTTCTTAGCGGGAGGGCCGAGGGAGCAGTTCTTC. It encodes CASSFLAGGPREQFF.

CDR3 sequence reads: CASSLWTSGAYEQYF. The DNA of the CDR3 is TGTGCCAGCAGCTTATGGACTAGCGGGGCATACGAGCAGTACTTC. This chain links TRBV11-2 with TRBJ2-7; 12 bases match TRBD2. The J segment lost 4 bases and the V segment lost 2 bases, leaving 3 bases of the junction unmatched. The germline gives CDR1 SGHAT, CDR2 FQNNGV. The CDR3 is made up of 15 amino acids.

The chain recombines TRBV2 with TRBJ2-1, with TRBD2 identical over 14 bases. Germline CDR1 reads SNHLY; CDR2 reads FYNNEI. The length of the CDR3 is 15 residues. V lost 6 bases, J lost 4 bases, and 2 bases stayed unmatched. CDR3 bases: TGTGCCAGCAGGGGACTAGCGGGAGAGTACAATGAGCAGTTCTTC. It encodes CASRGLAGEYNEQFF.

V gene TRBV4-3 combines with J gene TRBJ1-3; D is unclear. Germline loops: CDR1 LGHNA, CDR2 YSLEER. V was cut by 1 base and J by 0 bases, with 10 bases left in between. The CDR3 spans 16 residues. The CDR3 loop reads CASSQGWADSGNTIYF. CDR3 in DNA: TGCGCCAGCAGCCAAGGCTGGGCAGACTCTGGAAACACCATATATTTT.

The chain links TRBV28 to TRBJ2-1, with D possibly matching TRBD2 (6 bases). This CDR3 is 17 amino acids long. V was clipped by 6 bases and J by 4 bases, with 22 bases between them. Germline assignment: CDR1 MDHEN and CDR2 SYDVKM. The CDR3 DNA reads as TGTGCCAGCAGGCCCTATCGGGTTGGTAGCGGTTACAATGAGCAGTTCTTC. Protein: CASRPYRVGSGYNEQFF.

This rearrangement joins TRBV5-1 to TRBJ2-7, with 9 bases lining up with TRBD1. Looked up from germline, CDR1 is SGHRS and CDR2 is YFSETQ. CDR3 length: 15 amino acids. V lost 0 bases and J lost 4; bases outside the gene matches: 5. The CDR3 sequence is CASSLAGQGFYEQYF. CDR3 coding DNA: TGCGCCAGCAGCTTGGCGGGACAGGGCTTTTACGAGCAGTACTTC. The full variable domain, its missing parts supplied by reference TRBV5-1 and TRBJ2-7, is KAGVTQTPRYLIKTRGQQVTLSCSPISGHRSVSWYQQTPGQGLQFLFEYFSETQRNKGNFPGRFSGRQFSNSRSEMNVSTLELGDSALYLCASSLAGQGFYEQYFGPGTRLTVT.

The CDR3 protein is CAGSGGGATDTQYF. Here the CDR3 DNA reads TGTGCCGGCTCTGGCGGGGGCGCCACAGATACGCAGTATTTT. J is TRBJ2-3 and V is TRBV6-5, with a weak D call TRBD2 (7 bases). Germline CDR1 MNHEY, CDR2 SVGAGI. The V end lost 11 bases, the J end lost 2 bases, and 17 bases lay between the germline ends. This CDR3 has 14 residues.

The CDR3: CASSHKSQGSDEQFF. The DNA for the CDR3 is TGTGCCAGCAGTCACAAATCACAGGGATCCGATGAGCAGTTCTTC. The J gene is TRBJ2-1, the V gene TRBV6-6; weak D call: TRBD1 (6 bases). Germline CDR1 MNHNY, CDR2 SVGAGI (reference sequence). CDR3 size: 15 residues. The V and J ends lost 5 bases and 8 bases respectively, with 19 bases between them.

The gene calls are TRBV4-1 and TRBJ1-5; 7 bases fit TRBD1. Germline CDR1 reads MGHRA; CDR2 reads YSYEKL. V was pared by 0 bases and J by 2 bases, with 4 bases of the junction left unmatched. The CDR3 has 16 amino acids. CDR3 sequence reads: CASSQDGGGGNQPQHF. The CDR3 nucleotides are TGCGCCAGCAGCCAAGATGGAGGGGGCGGCAATCAGCCCCAGCATTTT.

In the case of this clone: A junction boundary mismatches the germline segment, possibly from a read error. In the same sample, other DNA sequences code for this CDR3. Here the CDR3 DNA reads TGTGCCAGCAGCTTAGTTCACAGGGCCCCCACCGGGGAACTGTTTTTT. Protein: CASSLVHRAPTGELFF. The genes are TRBV7-2 and TRBJ2-2; TRBD1 is a possible D gene (6 bases). Per germline, CDR1 SGHTA and CDR2 FQGNSA. The CDR3 consists of 16 residues. Supplemented by reference TRBV7-2 and TRBJ2-2, the full variable domain reads GAGVSQSPSNKVTEKGKDVELRCDPISGHTALYWYRQSLGQGLEFLIYFQGNSAPDKSGLPSDRFSAERTGGSVSTLTIQRTQQEDSAVYLCASSLVHRAPTGELFFGEGSRLTVL.

The chain recombines TRBV30 with TRBJ1-3; unclear D gene. V was cut by 2 bases and J by 8 bases, with 16 bases left in between. CDR1 GTSNPN and CDR2 SVGIG come from the germline V gene (reference sequence). The CDR3 is 14 residues long. The CDR3 is CAWSRVGLSDTIYF. CDR3 DNA: TGTGCCTGGAGTCGGGTGGGTCTGAGTGACACCATATATTTT.

Here the CDR3 DNA reads TGTGCCAGTAGTACAAACCTAGCGGGAGGGATCGGCGATGAGCAGTTCTTC. Translating gives CASSTNLAGGIGDEQFF. The chain employs TRBV19 and TRBJ2-1; TRBD2 matches at 12 bases. CDR3 size: 17 residues. Germline V CDR1 and CDR2: LNHDA, SQIVND (reference sequence). V lost 4 bases and J lost 8; bases outside the gene matches: 12.

The rearrangement links TRBV7-2 to TRBJ2-7, with 9 bases aligning to TRBD1. This CDR3 spans 18 amino acids. CDR1 is SGHTA and CDR2 is FQGNSA in the germline V gene. With V trimmed by 1 base and J by 3 bases, 13 bases remained unmatched. In DNA, the CDR3 is TGTGCCAGCAGCTTAGGCGGAACAGGGGGCGCAAACGGCTACGAGCAGTACTTC. Translating gives CASSLGGTGGANGYEQYF.

The CDR3 DNA follows: TGTGCCAGCAGCGCCCGGACTAGCCTCACAGATACGCAGTATTTT. Protein sequence: CASSARTSLTDTQYF. This sequence joins TRBV6-5 and TRBJ2-3; the match to TRBD2 covers 8 bases. The ends lost 6 bases at V and 2 bases at J; junction bases unmatched: 7. Germline CDR1 MNHEY, CDR2 SVGAGI. The CDR3 consists of 15 residues.

With respect to this clone: This specimen includes other DNA sequences encoding the same CDR3. The chain employs TRBV18 and TRBJ1-1; weak D call: TRBD1 (5 bases). Germline values: CDR1 KGHSH, CDR2 LQKENI. The CDR3 totals 13 residues. V lost 3 bases, J lost 2 bases, and 7 bases lay in between. The CDR3 protein is CASSPTANTEAFF. CDR3 coding DNA: TGTGCCAGCTCACCGACAGCTAACACTGAAGCTTTCTTT.

The rearrangement uses TRBV2 and TRBJ1-5, with 9 bases that match TRBD1. The V gene's germline CDR1 is SNHLY and CDR2 FYNNEI. This CDR3 has 15 residues. V dropped 4 bases and J dropped 5; count of bases not matched to a gene: 6. In DNA, the CDR3 is TGTGCCAGCAGTGCACAGGGGGCTGTCGATCAGCCCCAGCATTTT. This translates into CASSAQGAVDQPQHF. Looking up the rest from reference TRBV2 and TRBJ1-5 gives the full variable domain: EPEVTQTPSHQVTQMGQEVILRCVPISNHLYFYWYRQILGQKVEFLVSFYNNEISEKSEIFDDQFSVERPDGSNFTLKIRSTKLEDSAMYFCASSAQGAVDQPQHFGDGTRLSIL.